This T cell receptor (beta chain) comes out of a study of shared clonotypes between healthy human individuals. The length of the CDR3 is 17 residues. Trimming removed 1 base from V and 0 bases from J, with 13 bases in between. CDR1 is SGHVS and CDR2 is FNYEAQ in the germline V gene. Using immunoSEQ multiplex PCR, the repertoire was profiled, and TCRdb retains in-frame clones only, with some absent. Here the sample spans nearly 2 million clones, over 85% being singletons. Terminally differentiated effector memory CD45RA+ cells were excluded from the naive CD8 cells, which were CD45RO-negative and positively selected for CCR7.

V is TRBV7-6 and J is TRBJ2-1; D is uncertain. Sequencing was carried out using naive CD8+ T cells sorted from blood. The receptor was isolated from a man in his late teens or twenties in good health. The CDR3, as DNA: TGTGCCAGCAGCTTAGAGCTACCACGAAGCTCCTACAATGAGCAGTTCTTC. Translation gives CASSLELPRSSYNEQFF. The full variable domain, with the rest looked up from reference TRBV7-6 and TRBJ2-1, is GAGVSQSPRYKVTKRGQDVALRCDPISGHVSLYWYRQALGQGPEFLTYFNYEAQQDKSGLPNDRFSAERPEGSISTLTIQRTEQRDSAMYRCASSLELPRSSYNEQFFGPGTRLTVL.